This T cell receptor (beta chain) was retrieved from a study of shared clonotypes between healthy human individuals. General study results and limits: Rarefaction gave evidence that sorted-subset sequencing remained incomplete despite large depth. Naive subsets, compared against memory subsets, generally had larger estimated richness values.

Germline assignment: CDR1 SGHRS and CDR2 YFSETQ. V lost 4 bases, J lost 3 bases, and 8 bases stayed unmatched. CDR3 length equals 17 residues. Concerning this clone itself: Its antigen is unidentified.

Donation came from healthy HIV-negative adults that had no recent acute infections or vaccinations. Every contributor of samples was a Caucasian grown-up residing in Nashville, Tennessee. Method: immunoSEQ multiplex PCR; TCRdb's copy keeps in-frame clones and lacks some. Among about 360,000 clones listed, about 73% were seen once. The rearrangement uses TRBV5-1 and TRBJ2-1, with 12 bases that match TRBD1. Sequenced material: memory CD4+ T cells sorted from blood. Subset in this sample: CD45RA-negative fraction. The clonotype originates from a man younger than 45 in good health. CDR3 in amino acids: CASSTGQGASLYNEQFF. DNA for the CDR3: TGCGCCAGCAGCACGGGACAGGGGGCGTCCCTCTACAATGAGCAGTTCTTC.